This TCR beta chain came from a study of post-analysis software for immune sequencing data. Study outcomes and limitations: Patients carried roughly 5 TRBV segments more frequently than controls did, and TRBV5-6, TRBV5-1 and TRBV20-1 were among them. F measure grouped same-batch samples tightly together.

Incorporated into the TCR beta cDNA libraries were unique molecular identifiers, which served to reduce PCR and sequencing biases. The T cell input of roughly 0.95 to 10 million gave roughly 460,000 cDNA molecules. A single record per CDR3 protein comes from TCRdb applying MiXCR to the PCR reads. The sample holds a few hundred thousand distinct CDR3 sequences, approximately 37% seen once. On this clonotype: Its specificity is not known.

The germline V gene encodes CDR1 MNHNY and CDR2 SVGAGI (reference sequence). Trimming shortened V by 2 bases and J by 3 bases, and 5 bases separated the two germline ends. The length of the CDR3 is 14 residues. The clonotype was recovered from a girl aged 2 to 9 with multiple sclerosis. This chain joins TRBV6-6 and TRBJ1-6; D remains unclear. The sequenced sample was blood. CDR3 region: CASSYGHYNSPLHF. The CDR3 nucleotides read TGTGCCAGCAGTTACGGGCACTATAATTCACCCCTCCACTTT.